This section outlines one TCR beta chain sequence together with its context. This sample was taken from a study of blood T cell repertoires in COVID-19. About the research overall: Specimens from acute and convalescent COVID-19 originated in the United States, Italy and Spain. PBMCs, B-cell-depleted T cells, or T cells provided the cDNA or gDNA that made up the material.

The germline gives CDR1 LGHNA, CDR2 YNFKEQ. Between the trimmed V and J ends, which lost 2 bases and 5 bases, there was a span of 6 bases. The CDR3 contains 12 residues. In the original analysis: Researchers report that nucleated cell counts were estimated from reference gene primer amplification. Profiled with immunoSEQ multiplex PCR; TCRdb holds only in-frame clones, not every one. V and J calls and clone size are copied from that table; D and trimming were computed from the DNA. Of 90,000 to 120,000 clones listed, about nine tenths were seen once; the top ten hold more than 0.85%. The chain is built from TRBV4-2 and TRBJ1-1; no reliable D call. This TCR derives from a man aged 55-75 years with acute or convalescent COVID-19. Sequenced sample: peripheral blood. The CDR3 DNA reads TGTGCCAGCAGCCAAATTAGTACTGAAGCTTTCTTT. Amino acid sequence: CASSQISTEAFF.